The sample holds a few counts of the clone carrying this TCR beta chain. Its antigen is currently unknown. The sample is drawn from a study of radiotherapy plus CTLA-4 blockade in lung cancer. About the research overall: The study recorded objective responses in roughly 20% of patients and disease control in around 33%. Whole-study results and caveats: Expansion in blood of tumor-derived TCR clones was seen after radiotherapy plus ipilimumab.

Clones were sequenced by immunoSEQ multiplex PCR, and TCRdb holds only the in-frame ones, with some missing. In the table there are about 28,000 clones, about four fifths of which are singletons. Alongside CTLA-4 blockade with ipilimumab, patients with chemo-refractory metastatic non-small-cell lung cancer received focal radiation. Germline CDR1 and CDR2: MDHEN and SYDVKM. With V trimmed by 5 bases and J by 5 bases, 7 bases remained unmatched. CDR3 length equals 14 residues. This sample comprised peripheral blood, obtained from a patient treated with radiotherapy plus ipilimumab. The clonotype comes from a human donor with non-small cell lung cancer that progressed on radiotherapy plus ipilimumab. This chain links TRBV28 with TRBJ1-1, with 8 positions matching TRBD1. In DNA form, the CDR3 reads TGTGCCAGCAGTCTCGGACAGGGAGGGACTGAAGCTTTCTTT. Its translation: CASSLGQGGTEAFF.